This entry features one TCR beta chain sequence. Unique molecular identifiers were built into the TCR beta cDNA libraries. The yield from roughly 1 to 10 million T cells was roughly 500,000 cDNA molecules in total. MiXCR was run by TCRdb on the PCR reads, yielding one entry per CDR3 protein. The sample consists of roughly 620,000 distinct CDR3 sequences, about 44% of them appearing once. The data stem from a study of post-analysis software for immune sequencing data. Study in general: Relapsing-remitting, secondary progressive and progressive-relapsing courses of multiple sclerosis were included.

The receptor was isolated from a girl between 10 and 17 years old with multiple sclerosis. What was sequenced was blood.

CDR3 bases: TGCAGTGCTAGGCTAGCGGGAAGGAACAATGAGCAGTTCTTC. Protein: CSARLAGRNNEQFF. The chain links TRBV20-1 to TRBJ2-1; TRBD2 aligns across 9 bases. V dropped 3 bases and J dropped 5; count of bases not matched to a gene: 5. Germline assignment: CDR1 DFQATT and CDR2 SNEGSKA (reference sequence). CDR3 size: 14 residues.